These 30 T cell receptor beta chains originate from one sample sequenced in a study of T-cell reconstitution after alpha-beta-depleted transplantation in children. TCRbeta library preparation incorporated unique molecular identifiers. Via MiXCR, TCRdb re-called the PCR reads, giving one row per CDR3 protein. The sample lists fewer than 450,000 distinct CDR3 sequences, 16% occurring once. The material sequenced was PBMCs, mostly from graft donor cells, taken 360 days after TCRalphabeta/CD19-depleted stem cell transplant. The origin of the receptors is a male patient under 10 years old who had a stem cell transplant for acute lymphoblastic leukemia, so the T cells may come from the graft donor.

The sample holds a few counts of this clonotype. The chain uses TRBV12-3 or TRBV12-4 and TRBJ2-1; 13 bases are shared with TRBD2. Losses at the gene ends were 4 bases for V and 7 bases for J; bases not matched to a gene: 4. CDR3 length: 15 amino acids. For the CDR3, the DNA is TGTGCCAGCAGTTGGACTAGCGGGAGAGAAAATGAGCAGTTCTTC. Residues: CASSWTSGRENEQFF.

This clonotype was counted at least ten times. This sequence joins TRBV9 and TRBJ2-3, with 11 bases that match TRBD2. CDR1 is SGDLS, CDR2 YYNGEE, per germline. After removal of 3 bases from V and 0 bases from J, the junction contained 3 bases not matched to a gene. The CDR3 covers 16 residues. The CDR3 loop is CASSEGLADSTDTQYF. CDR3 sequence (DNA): TGTGCCAGCAGCGAGGGACTAGCGGATAGCACAGATACGCAGTATTTT.

The CDR3 region is CASSLQGAAGNTIYF. Here the CDR3 DNA reads TGCGCCAGCAGCTTGCAGGGGGCGGCTGGAAACACCATATATTTT. The chain links TRBV5-1 to TRBJ1-3; the match to TRBD1 covers 8 bases. CDR1 and CDR2 from the germline V gene are SGHRS and YFSETQ. The trim removed 1 base at V and 2 bases at J, leaving 2 bases unmatched. The CDR3 covers 15 residues.

The CDR3 protein is CASSAGTDPYEQYF. DNA of the CDR3: TGTGCCAGCAGTGCCGGGACGGACCCCTACGAGCAGTACTTC. The chain links TRBV28 to TRBJ2-7; D possibly uses TRBD1 or TRBD2 (5 bases each). CDR1 and CDR2 (germline): MDHEN, SYDVKM. Trimming took off 5 bases at V and 2 bases at J, with 13 bases between the two ends. The CDR3 loop spans 14 amino acids.

In DNA form, the CDR3 reads TGTGCCAGCAGCGATGGCTCGCGACAGCTTCAAGAGACCCAGTACTTC. Translating gives CASSDGSRQLQETQYF. This chain links TRBV9 with TRBJ2-5; D possibly corresponds to TRBD1 (5 bases). This CDR3 contains 16 residues. CDR1 and CDR2 (germline): SGDLS, YYNGEE. V was trimmed by 3 bases and J by 2 bases, leaving 17 bases between them.

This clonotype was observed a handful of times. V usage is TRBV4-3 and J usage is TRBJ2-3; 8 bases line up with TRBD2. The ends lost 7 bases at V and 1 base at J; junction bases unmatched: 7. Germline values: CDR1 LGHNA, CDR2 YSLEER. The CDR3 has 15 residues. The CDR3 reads CASTLSGARTDTQYF. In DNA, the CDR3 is TGCGCCAGCACCCTTAGCGGGGCTCGCACAGATACGCAGTATTTT.

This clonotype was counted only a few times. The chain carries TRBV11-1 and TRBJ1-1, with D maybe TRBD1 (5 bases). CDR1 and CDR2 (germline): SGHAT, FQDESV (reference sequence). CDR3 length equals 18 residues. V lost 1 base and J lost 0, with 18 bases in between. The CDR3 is CASSLESISGGMNTEAFF. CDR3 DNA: TGTGCCAGCAGCTTAGAATCGATCAGCGGGGGTATGAACACTGAAGCTTTCTTT.

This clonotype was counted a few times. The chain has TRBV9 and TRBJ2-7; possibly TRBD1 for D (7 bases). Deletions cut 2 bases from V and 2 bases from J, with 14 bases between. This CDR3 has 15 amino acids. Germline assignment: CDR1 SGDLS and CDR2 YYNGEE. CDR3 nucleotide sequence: TGTGCCAGCAGCGTCGGAGGGGGCGGCACCTACGAGCAGTACTTC. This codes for CASSVGGGGTYEQYF.

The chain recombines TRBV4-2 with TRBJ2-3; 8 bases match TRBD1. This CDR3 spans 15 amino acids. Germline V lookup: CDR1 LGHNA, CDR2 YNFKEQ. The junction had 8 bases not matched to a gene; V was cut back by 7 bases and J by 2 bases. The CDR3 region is CASTRDRKSTDTQYF. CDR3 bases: TGTGCCAGCACCCGGGACAGGAAATCCACAGATACGCAGTATTTT.

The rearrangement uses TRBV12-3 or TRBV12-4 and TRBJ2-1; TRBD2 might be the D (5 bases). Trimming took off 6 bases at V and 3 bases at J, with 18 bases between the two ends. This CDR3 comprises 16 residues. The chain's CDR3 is CASRAAGKRHYNEQFF. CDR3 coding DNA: TGTGCCAGCAGGGCGGCTGGTAAGCGGCACTACAATGAGCAGTTCTTC.

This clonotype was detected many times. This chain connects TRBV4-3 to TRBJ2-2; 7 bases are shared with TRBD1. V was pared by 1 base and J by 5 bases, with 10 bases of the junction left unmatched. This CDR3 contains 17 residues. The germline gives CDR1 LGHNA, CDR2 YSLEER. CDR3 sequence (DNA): TGCGCCAGCAGCCAAGGAAAGCTGTACAGGGGAACCGGGGAGCTGTTTTTT. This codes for CASSQGKLYRGTGELFF.

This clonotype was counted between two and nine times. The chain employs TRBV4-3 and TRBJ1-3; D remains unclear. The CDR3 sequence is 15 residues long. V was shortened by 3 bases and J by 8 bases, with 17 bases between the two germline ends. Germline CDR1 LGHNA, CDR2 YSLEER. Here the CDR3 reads CASSHVDRGRDTIYF. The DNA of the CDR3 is TGCGCCAGCAGCCACGTGGACCGGGGAAGGGACACCATATATTTT.

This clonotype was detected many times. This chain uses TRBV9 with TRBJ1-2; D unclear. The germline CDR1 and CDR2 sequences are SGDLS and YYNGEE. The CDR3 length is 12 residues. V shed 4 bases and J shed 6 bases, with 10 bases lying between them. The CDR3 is CASSPQKDGYTF. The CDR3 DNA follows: TGTGCCAGCAGCCCCCAGAAGGATGGCTACACCTTC. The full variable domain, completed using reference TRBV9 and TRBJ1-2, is DSGVTQTPKHLITATGQRVTLRCSPRSGDLSVYWYQQSLDQGLQFLIQYYNGEERAKGNILERFSAQQFPDLHSELNLSSLELGDSALYFCASSPQKDGYTFGSGTRLTVV.

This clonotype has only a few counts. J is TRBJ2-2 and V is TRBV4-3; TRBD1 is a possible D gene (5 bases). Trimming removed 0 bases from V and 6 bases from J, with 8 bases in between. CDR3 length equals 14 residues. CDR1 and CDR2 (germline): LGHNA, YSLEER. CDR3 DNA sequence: TGCGCCAGCAGCCAAGAAGCAGGGCCCGGGGAGCTGTTTTTT. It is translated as CASSQEAGPGELFF.

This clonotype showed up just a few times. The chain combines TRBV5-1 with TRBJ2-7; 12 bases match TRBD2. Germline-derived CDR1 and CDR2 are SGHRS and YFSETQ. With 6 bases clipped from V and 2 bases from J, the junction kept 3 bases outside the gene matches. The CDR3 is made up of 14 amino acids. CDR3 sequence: CASTLAGGTYEQYF. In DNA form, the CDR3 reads TGCGCCAGCACACTAGCGGGAGGCACCTACGAGCAGTACTTC. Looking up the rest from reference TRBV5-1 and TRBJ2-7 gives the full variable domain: KAGVTQTPRYLIKTRGQQVTLSCSPISGHRSVSWYQQTPGQGLQFLFEYFSETQRNKGNFPGRFSGRQFSNSRSEMNVSTLELGDSALYLCASTLAGGTYEQYFGPGTRLTVT.

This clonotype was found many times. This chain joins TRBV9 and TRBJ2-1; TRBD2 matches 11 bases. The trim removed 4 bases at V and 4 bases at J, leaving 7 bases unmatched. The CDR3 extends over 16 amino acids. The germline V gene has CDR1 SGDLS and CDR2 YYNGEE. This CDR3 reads CASSPKGLAVYNEQFF. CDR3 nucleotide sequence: TGTGCCAGCAGCCCGAAGGGACTAGCGGTATACAATGAGCAGTTCTTC.

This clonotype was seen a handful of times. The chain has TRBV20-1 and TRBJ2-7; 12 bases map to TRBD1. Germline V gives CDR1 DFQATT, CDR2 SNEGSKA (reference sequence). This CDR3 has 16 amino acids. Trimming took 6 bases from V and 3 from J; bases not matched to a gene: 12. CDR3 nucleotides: TGCAGTGCCCCGGGACAGGGGGCGTCCCGGGGCTACGAGCAGTACTTC. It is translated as CSAPGQGASRGYEQYF.

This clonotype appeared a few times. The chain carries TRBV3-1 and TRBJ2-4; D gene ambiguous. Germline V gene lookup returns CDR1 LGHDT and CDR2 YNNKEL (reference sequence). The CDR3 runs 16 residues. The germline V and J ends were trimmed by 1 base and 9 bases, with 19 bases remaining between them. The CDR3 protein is CASSQVSNSLIPIQYF. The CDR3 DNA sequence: TGTGCCAGCAGCCAAGTATCGAACAGCCTTATTCCCATTCAGTACTTC.

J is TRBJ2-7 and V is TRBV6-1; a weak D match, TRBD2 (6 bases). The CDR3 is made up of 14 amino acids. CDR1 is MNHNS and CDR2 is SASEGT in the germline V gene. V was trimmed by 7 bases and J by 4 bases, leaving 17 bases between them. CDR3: CASTASAGGYEQYF. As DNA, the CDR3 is TGTGCCAGCACCGCTAGCGCTGGAGGTTACGAGCAGTACTTC.

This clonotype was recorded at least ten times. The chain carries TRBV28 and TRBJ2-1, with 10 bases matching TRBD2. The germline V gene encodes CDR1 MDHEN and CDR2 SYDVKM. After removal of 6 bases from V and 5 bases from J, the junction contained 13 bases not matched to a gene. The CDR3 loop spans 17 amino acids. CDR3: CASSETFVAGGDNEQFF. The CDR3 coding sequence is TGTGCCAGCAGCGAAACTTTTGTAGCGGGAGGAGACAATGAGCAGTTCTTC.

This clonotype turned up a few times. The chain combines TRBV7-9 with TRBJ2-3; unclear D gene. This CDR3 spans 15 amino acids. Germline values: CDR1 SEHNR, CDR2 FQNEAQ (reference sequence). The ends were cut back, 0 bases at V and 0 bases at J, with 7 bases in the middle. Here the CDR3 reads CASSLAETSTDTQYF. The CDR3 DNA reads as TGTGCCAGCAGCTTAGCGGAGACTAGCACAGATACGCAGTATTTT.

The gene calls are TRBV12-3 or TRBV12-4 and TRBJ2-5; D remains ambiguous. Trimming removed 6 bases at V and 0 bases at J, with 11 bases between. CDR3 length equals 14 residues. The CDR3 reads CASSFDRYQETQYF. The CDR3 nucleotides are TGTGCCAGCAGCTTCGACCGGTACCAAGAGACCCAGTACTTC.

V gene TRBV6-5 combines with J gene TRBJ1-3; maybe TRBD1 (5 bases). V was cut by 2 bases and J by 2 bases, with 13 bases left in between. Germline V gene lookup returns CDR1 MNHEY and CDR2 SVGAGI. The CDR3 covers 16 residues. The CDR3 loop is CASSYPSGTAGNTIYF. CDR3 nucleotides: TGTGCCAGCAGTTACCCATCCGGGACCGCTGGAAACACCATATATTTT.

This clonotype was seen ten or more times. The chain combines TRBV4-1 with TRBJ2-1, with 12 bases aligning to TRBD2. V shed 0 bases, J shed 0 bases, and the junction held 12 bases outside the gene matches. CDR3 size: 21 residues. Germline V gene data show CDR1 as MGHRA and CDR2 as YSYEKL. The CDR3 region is CASSQEVGLAGIPSSYNEQFF. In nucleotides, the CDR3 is TGCGCCAGCAGCCAAGAAGTGGGACTAGCGGGTATCCCGAGCTCCTACAATGAGCAGTTCTTC.

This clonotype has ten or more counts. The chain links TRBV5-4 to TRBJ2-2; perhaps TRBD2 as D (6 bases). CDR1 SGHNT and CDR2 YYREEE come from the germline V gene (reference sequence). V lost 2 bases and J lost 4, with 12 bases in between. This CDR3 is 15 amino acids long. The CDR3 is CASSLSLATTGELFF. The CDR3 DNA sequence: TGTGCCAGCAGCTTAAGTCTAGCGACCACCGGGGAGCTGTTTTTT.

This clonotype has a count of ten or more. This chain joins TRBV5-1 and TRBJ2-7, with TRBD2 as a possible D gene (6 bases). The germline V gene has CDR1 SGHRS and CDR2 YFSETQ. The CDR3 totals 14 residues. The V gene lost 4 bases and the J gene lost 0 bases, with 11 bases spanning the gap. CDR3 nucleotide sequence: TGCGCCAGCAGCGACCGGGGGACCTCCTACGAGCAGTACTTC. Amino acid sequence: CASSDRGTSYEQYF.

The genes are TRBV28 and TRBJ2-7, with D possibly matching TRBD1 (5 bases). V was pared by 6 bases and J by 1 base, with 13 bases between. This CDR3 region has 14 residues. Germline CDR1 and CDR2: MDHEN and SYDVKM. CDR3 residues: CASSPGQPSYEQYF. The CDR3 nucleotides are TGTGCCAGCAGCCCCGGACAACCATCCTACGAGCAGTACTTC.

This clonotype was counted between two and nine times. CDR3 nucleotides: TGTGCCAGCTCCGCAAGGCAGGGGACTCTCTACGAGCAGTACTTC. This translates into CASSARQGTLYEQYF. This chain connects TRBV18 to TRBJ2-7, with D perhaps given as TRBD1 or TRBD2 (6 bases each). Trimming shortened V by 6 bases and J by 3 bases, and 18 bases separated the two germline ends. Germline CDR1 is KGHSH and CDR2 is LQKENI. The CDR3 runs to 15 residues.

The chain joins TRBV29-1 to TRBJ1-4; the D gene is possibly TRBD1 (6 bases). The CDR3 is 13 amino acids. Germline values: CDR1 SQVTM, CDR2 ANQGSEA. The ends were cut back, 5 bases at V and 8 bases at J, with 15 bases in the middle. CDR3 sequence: CSVCGGAGEKLFF. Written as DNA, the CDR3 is TGCAGCGTTTGCGGGGGCGCGGGGGAAAAACTGTTTTTT.

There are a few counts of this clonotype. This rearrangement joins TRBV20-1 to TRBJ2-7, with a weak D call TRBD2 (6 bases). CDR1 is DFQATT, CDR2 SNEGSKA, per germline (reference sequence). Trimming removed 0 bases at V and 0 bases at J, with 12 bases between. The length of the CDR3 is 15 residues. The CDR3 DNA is TGCAGTGCTAGAGATCAAGCGGGCCCCTCCTACGAGCAGTACTTC. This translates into CSARDQAGPSYEQYF.